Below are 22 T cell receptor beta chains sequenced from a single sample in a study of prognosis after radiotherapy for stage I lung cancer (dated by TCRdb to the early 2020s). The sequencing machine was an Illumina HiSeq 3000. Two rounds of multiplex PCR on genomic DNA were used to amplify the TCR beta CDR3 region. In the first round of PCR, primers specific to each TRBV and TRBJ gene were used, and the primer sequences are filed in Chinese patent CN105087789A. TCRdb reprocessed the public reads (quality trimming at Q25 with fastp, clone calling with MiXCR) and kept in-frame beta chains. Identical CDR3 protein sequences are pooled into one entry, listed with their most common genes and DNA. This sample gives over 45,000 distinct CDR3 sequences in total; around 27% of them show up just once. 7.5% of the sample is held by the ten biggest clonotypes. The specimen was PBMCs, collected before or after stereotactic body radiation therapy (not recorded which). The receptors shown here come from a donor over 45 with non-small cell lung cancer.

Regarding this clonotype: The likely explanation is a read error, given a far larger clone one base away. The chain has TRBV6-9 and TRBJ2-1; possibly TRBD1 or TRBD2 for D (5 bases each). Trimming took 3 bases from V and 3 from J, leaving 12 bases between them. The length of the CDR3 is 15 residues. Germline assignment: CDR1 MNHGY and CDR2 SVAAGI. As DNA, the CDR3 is TGTGCCAGCAGTTACCTCGGGACGTACTACAATGAGCAGTTCTTC. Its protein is CASSYLGTYYNEQFF.

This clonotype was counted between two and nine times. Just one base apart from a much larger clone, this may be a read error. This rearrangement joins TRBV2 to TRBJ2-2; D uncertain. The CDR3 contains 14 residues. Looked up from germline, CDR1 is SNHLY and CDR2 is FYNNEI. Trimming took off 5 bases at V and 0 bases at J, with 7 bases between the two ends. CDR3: CASSSPANTGELFF. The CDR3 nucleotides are TGTGCCAGCAGTTCTCCGGCGAACACCGGGGAGCTGTTTTTT.

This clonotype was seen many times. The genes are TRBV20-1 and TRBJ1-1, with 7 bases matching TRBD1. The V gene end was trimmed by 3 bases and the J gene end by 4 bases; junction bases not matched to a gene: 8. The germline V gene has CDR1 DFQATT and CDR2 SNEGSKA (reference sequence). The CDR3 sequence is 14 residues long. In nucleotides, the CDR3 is TGCAGTGCTAGCGCCTTGACAGGGTCCACTGAAGCTTTCTTT. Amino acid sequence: CSASALTGSTEAFF.

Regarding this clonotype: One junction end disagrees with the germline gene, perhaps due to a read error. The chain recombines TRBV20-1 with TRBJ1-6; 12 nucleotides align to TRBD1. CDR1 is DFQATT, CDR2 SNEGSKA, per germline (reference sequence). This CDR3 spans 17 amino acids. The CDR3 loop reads CSARERRDRGLNSPLNF. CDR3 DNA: TGCAGTGCTAGAGAACGCCGGGACAGGGGGCTTAATTCACCCCTCAACTTT.

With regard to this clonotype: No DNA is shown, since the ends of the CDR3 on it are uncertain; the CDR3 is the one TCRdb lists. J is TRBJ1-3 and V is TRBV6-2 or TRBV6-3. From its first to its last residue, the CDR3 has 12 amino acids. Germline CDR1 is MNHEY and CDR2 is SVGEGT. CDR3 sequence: CASSYVGTGSYF.

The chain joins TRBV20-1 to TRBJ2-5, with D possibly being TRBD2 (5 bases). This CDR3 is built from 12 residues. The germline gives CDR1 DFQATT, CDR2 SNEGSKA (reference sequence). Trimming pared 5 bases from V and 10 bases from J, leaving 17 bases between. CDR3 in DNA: TGCAGTGCTTACTCTGCCGGGAAGAACCAGTACTTC. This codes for CSAYSAGKNQYF.

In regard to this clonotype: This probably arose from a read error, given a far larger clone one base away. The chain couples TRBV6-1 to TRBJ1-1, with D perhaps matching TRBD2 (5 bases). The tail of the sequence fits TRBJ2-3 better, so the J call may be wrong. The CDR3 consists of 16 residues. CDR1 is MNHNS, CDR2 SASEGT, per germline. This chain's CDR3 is CASTPHPPHSVETQYF. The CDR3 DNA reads TGTGCCAGCACCCCTCACCCCCCACATAGCGTCGAAACGCAGTATTTT.

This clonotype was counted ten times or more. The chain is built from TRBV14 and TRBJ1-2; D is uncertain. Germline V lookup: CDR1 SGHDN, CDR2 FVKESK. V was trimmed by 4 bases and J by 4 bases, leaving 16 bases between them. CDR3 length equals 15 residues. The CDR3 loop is CASSPPRLSSYGYTF. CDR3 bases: TGTGCCAGCAGCCCCCCACGGCTTTCGAGCTATGGCTACACCTTC.

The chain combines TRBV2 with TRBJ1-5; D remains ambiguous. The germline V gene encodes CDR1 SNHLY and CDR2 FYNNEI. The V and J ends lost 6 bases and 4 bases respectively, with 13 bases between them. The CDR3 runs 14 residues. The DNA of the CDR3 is TGTGCCAGCAGCTCCAACTTTGGGAATCAGCCCCAGCATTTT. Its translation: CASSSNFGNQPQHF.

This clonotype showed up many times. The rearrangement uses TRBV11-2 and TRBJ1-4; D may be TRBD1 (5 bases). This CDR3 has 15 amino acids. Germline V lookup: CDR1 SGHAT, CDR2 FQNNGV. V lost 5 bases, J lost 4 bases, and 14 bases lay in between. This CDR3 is CASSRTQGSNEKLFF. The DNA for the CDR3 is TGTGCCAGCAGCCGGACCCAGGGAAGTAATGAAAAACTGTTTTTT.

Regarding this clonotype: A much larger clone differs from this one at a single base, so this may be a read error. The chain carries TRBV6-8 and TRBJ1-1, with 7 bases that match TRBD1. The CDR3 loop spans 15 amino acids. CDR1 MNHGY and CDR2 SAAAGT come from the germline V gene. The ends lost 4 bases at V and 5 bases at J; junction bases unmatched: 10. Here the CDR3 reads CASSSLQGVGTEAFF. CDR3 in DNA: TGTGCCAGCAGTTCCCTCCAGGGGGTGGGGACTGAAGCTTTCTTT.

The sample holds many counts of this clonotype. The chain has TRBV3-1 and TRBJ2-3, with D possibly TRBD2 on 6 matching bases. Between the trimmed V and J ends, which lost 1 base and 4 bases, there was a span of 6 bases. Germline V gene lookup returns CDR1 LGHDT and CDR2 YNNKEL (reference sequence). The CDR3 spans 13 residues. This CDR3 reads CASSQGEADTQYF. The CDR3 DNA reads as TGTGCCAGCAGCCAAGGGGAGGCAGATACGCAGTATTTT.

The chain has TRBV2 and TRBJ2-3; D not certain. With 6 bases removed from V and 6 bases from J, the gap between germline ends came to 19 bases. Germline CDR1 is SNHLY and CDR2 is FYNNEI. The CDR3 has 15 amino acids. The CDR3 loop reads CASSSRKTWLDTQYF. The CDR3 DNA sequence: TGTGCCAGCAGCTCCCGTAAAACATGGTTGGATACGCAGTATTTT.

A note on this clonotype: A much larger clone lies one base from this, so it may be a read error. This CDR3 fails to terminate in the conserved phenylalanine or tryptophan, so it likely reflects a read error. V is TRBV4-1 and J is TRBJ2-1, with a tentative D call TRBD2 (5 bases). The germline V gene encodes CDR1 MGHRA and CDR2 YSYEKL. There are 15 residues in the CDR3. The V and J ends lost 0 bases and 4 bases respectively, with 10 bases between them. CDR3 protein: CASSQDQEVYNEQFL. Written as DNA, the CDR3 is TGCGCCAGCAGCCAAGATCAGGAGGTATACAATGAGCAGTTCTTA.

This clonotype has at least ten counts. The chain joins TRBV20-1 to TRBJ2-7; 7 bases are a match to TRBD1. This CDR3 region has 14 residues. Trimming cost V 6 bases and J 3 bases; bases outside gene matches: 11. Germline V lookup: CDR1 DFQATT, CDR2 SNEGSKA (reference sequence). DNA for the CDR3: TGCAGTGCCCAGGGACAGAAAAGACTCTACGAGCAGTACTTC. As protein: CSAQGQKRLYEQYF.

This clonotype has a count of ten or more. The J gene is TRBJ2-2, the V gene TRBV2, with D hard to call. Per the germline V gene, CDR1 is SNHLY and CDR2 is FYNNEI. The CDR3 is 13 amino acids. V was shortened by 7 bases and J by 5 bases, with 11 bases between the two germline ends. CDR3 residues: CASKGSWTGELFF. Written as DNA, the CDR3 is TGTGCCAGCAAGGGATCGTGGACCGGGGAGCTGTTTTTT.

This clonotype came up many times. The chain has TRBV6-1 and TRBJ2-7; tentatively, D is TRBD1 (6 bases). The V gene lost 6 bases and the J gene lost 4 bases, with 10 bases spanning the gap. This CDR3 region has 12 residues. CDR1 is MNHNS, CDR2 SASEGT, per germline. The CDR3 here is CASRRTVYEQYF. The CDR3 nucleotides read TGTGCCAGCAGGAGGACAGTTTACGAGCAGTACTTC.

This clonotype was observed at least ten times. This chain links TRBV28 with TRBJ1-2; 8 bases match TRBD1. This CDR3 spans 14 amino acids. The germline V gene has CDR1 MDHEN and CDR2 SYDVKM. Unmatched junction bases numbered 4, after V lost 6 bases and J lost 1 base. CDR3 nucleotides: TGTGCCAGCAGGCAACAGGGGGATAACTATGGCTACACCTTC. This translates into CASRQQGDNYGYTF.

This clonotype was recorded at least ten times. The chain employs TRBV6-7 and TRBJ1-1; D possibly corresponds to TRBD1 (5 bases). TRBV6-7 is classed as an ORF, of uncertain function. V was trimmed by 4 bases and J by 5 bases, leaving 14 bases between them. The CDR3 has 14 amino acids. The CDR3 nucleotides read TGTGCCAGCAGTTCCGGGAGGGAGGGGACTGAAGCTTTCTTT. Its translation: CASSSGREGTEAFF.

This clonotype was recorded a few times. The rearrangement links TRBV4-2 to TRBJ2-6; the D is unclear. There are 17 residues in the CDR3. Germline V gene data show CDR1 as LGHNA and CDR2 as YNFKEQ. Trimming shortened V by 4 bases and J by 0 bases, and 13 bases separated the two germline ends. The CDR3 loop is CASSPSVVFSGANVLTF. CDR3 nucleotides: TGTGCCAGCAGCCCGTCAGTAGTTTTCTCTGGGGCCAACGTCCTGACTTTC.

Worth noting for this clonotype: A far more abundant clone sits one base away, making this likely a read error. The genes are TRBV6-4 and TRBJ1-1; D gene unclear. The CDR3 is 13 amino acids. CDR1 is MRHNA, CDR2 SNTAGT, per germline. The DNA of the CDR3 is TGTGCCAGCAGTTACTCTGGCGCCACTGAAGATTTCTTT. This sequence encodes CASSYSGATEDFF.

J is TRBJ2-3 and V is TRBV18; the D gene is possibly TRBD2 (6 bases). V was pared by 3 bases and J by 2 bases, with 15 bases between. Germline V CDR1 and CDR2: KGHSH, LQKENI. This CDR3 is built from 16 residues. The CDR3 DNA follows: TGTGCCAGCTCACCCGGAGGGACTCACTACACAGATACGCAGTATTTT. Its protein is CASSPGGTHYTDTQYF.